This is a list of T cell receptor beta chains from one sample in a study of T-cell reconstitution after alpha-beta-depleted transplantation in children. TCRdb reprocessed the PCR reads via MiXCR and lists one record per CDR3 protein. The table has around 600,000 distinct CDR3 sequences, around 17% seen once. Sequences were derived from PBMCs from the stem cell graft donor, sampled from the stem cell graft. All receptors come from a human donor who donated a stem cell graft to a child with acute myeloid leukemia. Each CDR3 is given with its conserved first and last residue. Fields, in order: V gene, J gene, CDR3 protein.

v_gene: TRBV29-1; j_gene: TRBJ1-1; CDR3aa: CSVATGLTEAFF
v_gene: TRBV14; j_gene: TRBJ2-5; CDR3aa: CASSQDQGGGETQYF
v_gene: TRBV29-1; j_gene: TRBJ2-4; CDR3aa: CSVAPLAKNIQYF
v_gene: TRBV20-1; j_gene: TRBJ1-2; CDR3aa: CSARATSGYGYTF
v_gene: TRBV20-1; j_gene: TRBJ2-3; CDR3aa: CSARRAGTPLTDTQYF
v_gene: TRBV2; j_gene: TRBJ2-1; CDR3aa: CASSEEGLPPFYNEQFF
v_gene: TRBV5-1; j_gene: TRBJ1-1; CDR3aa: CASSLGTGTVSEAFF
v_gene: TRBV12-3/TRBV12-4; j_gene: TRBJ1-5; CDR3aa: CASSWGSHQPQHF
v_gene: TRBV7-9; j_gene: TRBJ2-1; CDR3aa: CASSPAGQHYNDQFF
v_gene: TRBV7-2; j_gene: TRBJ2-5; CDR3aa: CASSFVGEETQYF
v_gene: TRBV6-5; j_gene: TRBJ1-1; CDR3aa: CASTPEALLNTEAFF
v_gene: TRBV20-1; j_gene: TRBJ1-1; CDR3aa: CSASVPSGRSEAFF
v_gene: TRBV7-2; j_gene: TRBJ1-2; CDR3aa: CASTPRQGAGYGYTF
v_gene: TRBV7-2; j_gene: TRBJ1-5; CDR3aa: CASSAWTKASEPQHF
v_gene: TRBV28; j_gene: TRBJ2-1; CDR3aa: CASSWIAGGRKNEQFF
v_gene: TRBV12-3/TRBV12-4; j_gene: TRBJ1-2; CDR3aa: CASSSSGTATYGYTF
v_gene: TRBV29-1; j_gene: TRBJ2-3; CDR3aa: CSVETMRGGLDTQYF
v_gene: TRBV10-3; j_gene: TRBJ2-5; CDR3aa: CAISEHPPWSAGAQETQYF
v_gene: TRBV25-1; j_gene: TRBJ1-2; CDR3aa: CASSASAGHQGYTF
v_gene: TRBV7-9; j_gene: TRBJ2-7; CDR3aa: CASSLRTDGGFEQYF
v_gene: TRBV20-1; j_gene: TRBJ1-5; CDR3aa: CSAREPHRLGWPQHF
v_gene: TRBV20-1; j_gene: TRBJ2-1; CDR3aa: CSARRKIPGLAGSYNEQFF
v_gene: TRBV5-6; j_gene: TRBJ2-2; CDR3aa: CASSLAAGARTGELFF
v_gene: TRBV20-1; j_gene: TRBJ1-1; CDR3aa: CSARSPKDIGGDAFF
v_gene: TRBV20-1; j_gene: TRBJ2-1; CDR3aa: CSARDRQFQVF
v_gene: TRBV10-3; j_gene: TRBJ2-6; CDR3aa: CAISMGSSGANVLTF
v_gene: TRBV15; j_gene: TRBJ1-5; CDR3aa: CATSRVLQGIQPQHF
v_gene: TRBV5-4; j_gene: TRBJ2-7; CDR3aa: CASSFPGGSEQYF
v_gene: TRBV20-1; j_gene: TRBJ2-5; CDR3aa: CSAPVDWGKETQYF
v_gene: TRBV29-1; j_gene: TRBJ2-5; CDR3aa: CSVESPPTSIETQYF
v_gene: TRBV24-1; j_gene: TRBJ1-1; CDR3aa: CATSDGAGGLNTEAFF
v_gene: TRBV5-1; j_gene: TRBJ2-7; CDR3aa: CASSLAGATGYEQYF
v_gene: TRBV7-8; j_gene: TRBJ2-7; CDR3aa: CASSLVGTGTPYEQYF
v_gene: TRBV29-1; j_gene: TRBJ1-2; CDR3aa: CSVEDLGTGQGYTF
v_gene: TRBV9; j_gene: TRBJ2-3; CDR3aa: CASSVHGTSRDTDTQYF
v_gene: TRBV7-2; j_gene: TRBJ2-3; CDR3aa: CASSLTSAGTDTQYF